Following are 20 T cell receptor beta chains from one sample sequenced in a study of shared clonotypes between healthy human individuals (dated by TCRdb to 2019 to 2021). CD8 naive samples were CD45RO-negative cells positively selected for CCR7, giving a CD45RA+CCR7+ population that excluded TemRA cells. Libraries were made using the immunoSEQ multiplex PCR assay. TCRdb took this table from immuneACCESS and kept in-frame rearrangements with V and J called. Such tables lack part of the clones; where checked against another copy, unresolved V genes explain under half of the gap, and the rest is unexplained. The sample table holds roughly 810,000 clones, of which about 96% were seen once. Around 0.21% of the sample is held by the ten biggest clonotypes. The specimen was naive CD8+ T cells sorted from blood. Interpreted using the paper, the cell subset or site label stands for: CD45RA+CCR7+. The receptor set was obtained from a man younger than 40 in good health.

In nucleotides, the CDR3 is TGTGCCAGCAGCGCGTACAAGAACACCGGGGAGCTGTTTTTT. Translation gives CASSAYKNTGELFF. This chain uses TRBV9 with TRBJ2-2, with D unclear. Trimming removed 3 bases from V and 1 base from J, with 7 bases in between. Germline V gives CDR1 SGDLS, CDR2 YYNGEE. The CDR3 totals 14 residues.

This chain uses TRBV7-9 with TRBJ2-1; 11 nucleotides line up with TRBD2. The CDR3 contains 17 residues. V lost 2 bases to trimming and J lost 7 bases; unmatched junction nucleotides: 10. The V gene's germline CDR1 is SEHNR and CDR2 FQNEAQ (reference sequence). CDR3 in DNA: TGTGCCAGCAGCTTAAATTCACTGACTAGCGGGATGAATGAGCAGTTCTTC. As protein: CASSLNSLTSGMNEQFF. Drawing the rest from reference TRBV7-9 and TRBJ2-1, the complete variable domain is DTGVSQNPRHKITKRGQNVTFRCDPISEHNRLYWYRQTLGQGPEFLTYFQNEAQLEKSRLLSDRFSAERPKGSFSTLEIQRTEQGDSAMYLCASSLNSLTSGMNEQFFGPGTRLTVL.

This chain links TRBV12-5 with TRBJ2-7, with TRBD2 identical over 9 bases. CDR3 length: 18 residues. The V segment lost 1 base and the J segment 3 bases; nucleotides outside the gene matches: 13. Germline values: CDR1 LGHNT, CDR2 FRNRAP. The CDR3 protein is CASGLGKQREVCFYEQYF. In nucleotides, the CDR3 is TGTGCTAGTGGTTTGGGGAAGCAGCGGGAGGTTTGTTTCTACGAGCAGTACTTC.

The V call is TRBV27, the J call TRBJ2-7, with D possibly matching TRBD2 (5 bases). With 2 bases removed from V and 0 bases from J, the gap between germline ends came to 14 bases. The CDR3 is made up of 16 amino acids. The germline gives CDR1 MNHEY, CDR2 SMNVEV (reference sequence). DNA of the CDR3: TGTGCCAGCAGTTTAGAGGTAGCGCGGAGCTCCTACGAGCAGTACTTC. Protein: CASSLEVARSSYEQYF.

The chain combines TRBV19 with TRBJ1-1; no definite D call. This CDR3 has 12 amino acids. Germline-derived CDR1 and CDR2 are LNHDA and SQIVND (reference sequence). The ends were cut back, 5 bases at V and 5 bases at J, with 9 bases in the middle. CDR3 protein: CASSFGGTEAFF. The CDR3 DNA follows: TGTGCCAGTAGTTTTGGTGGTACTGAAGCTTTCTTT.

The chain carries TRBV28 and TRBJ1-2; D uncertain. V lost 3 bases, J lost 6 bases, and 8 bases lay in between. This CDR3 is built from 12 residues. Germline CDR1 reads MDHEN; CDR2 reads SYDVKM. The DNA of the CDR3 is TGTGCCAGCAGTTTTCGAGGAGATGGCTACACCTTC. Its translation is CASSFRGDGYTF.

V usage is TRBV27 and J usage is TRBJ2-7; D is perhaps TRBD1 (5 bases). The germline gives CDR1 MNHEY, CDR2 SMNVEV (reference sequence). The germline V and J ends were trimmed by 3 bases and 0 bases, with 12 bases remaining between them. The CDR3 is made up of 15 amino acids. The chain's CDR3 is CASSFGRAFSYEQYF. DNA of the CDR3: TGTGCCAGCAGTTTCGGCAGGGCCTTCTCCTACGAGCAGTACTTC.

This clone was seen once. The CDR3 region has the DNA TGCGCCAGCAGCTTGGCAGCAACGTACAATGAGCAGTTCTTC. Its protein product is CASSLAATYNEQFF. The chain joins TRBV5-1 to TRBJ2-1, with unresolved D. Germline-derived CDR1 and CDR2 are SGHRS and YFSETQ. V dropped 0 bases and J dropped 4 bases, with 8 bases sitting between them. The CDR3 is made up of 14 amino acids.

CDR3: CASSLVLLAGNEQFF. CDR3 in DNA: TGTGCCAGCAGCTTAGTATTGTTAGCGGGTAATGAGCAGTTCTTC. The rearrangement joins TRBV7-9 to TRBJ2-1; TRBD2 aligns across 7 bases. There are 15 residues in the CDR3. J was trimmed by 7 bases and V by 1 base; bases with no gene match: 7. CDR1 is SEHNR, CDR2 FQNEAQ, per germline (reference sequence).

J is TRBJ1-1 and V is TRBV4-2; no clear D. The germline V and J ends were trimmed by 0 bases and 6 bases, with 11 bases remaining between them. This CDR3 has 14 residues. Germline assignment: CDR1 LGHNA and CDR2 YNFKEQ. The DNA of the CDR3 is TGTGCCAGCAGCCAAGAACAAGATTACCCTGAAGCTTTCTTT. It is translated as CASSQEQDYPEAFF.

V is TRBV15 and J is TRBJ1-5, with 9 bases fitting TRBD1. CDR1 is LNHNV, CDR2 YYDKDF, per germline (reference sequence). The trim removed 8 bases at V and 4 bases at J, leaving 6 bases unmatched. The CDR3 sequence is 14 residues long. The CDR3 loop is CATAKDRGNQPQHF. In DNA form, the CDR3 reads TGTGCCACCGCGAAGGACAGGGGAAATCAGCCCCAGCATTTT.

The chain has TRBV2 and TRBJ1-1; D is unresolved. Germline V CDR1 and CDR2: SNHLY, FYNNEI. V was trimmed by 3 bases and J by 1 base, leaving 12 bases between them. This CDR3 region has 15 residues. This chain's CDR3 is CASSDYFTSNTEAFF. CDR3 bases: TGTGCCAGCAGTGATTATTTCACGTCGAACACTGAAGCTTTCTTT.

The V and J genes are TRBV2 and TRBJ2-1, with 14 nucleotides matching TRBD2. The CDR3 runs 19 residues. V was clipped by 3 bases and J by 4 bases; unmatched bases: 11. The V gene's germline CDR1 is SNHLY and CDR2 FYNNEI. CDR3 amino acids: CASSERGTSGRGGYNEQFF. Written as DNA, the CDR3 is TGTGCCAGCAGTGAGAGGGGGACTAGCGGGAGAGGAGGGTACAATGAGCAGTTCTTC.

The chain combines TRBV7-9 with TRBJ2-2; D is unresolved. Germline V CDR1 and CDR2: SEHNR, FQNEAQ (reference sequence). Trimming removed 9 bases at V and 2 bases at J, with 10 bases between. This CDR3 has 13 residues. This CDR3 is CASDKFNTGELFF. The CDR3 DNA is TGTGCCAGTGACAAATTTAACACCGGGGAGCTGTTTTTT.

The gene calls are TRBV7-6 and TRBJ2-7; TRBD1 matches at 8 bases. The trim removed 10 bases at V and 3 bases at J, leaving 8 bases unmatched. The germline V gene encodes CDR1 SGHVS and CDR2 FNYEAQ. The CDR3 spans 13 residues. DNA for the CDR3: TGTGCCACCTCGGACAGGGAGTTCTACGAGCAGTACTTC. Its translation: CATSDREFYEQYF.

The chain is built from TRBV7-9 and TRBJ2-1; a weak D match, TRBD2 (6 bases). The germline CDR1 and CDR2 sequences are SEHNR and FQNEAQ (reference sequence). Trimming took off 5 bases at V and 5 bases at J, with 19 bases between the two ends. The CDR3 is made up of 16 amino acids. CDR3 region: CASSTRTTARHNEQFF. For the CDR3, the DNA is TGTGCCAGCAGCACCCGGACTACCGCAAGACACAATGAGCAGTTCTTC.

This rearrangement joins TRBV5-1 to TRBJ2-7, with TRBD2 identical over 7 bases. Germline V gene sequence: CDR1 SGHRS, CDR2 YFSETQ. V was clipped by 0 bases and J by 5 bases; unmatched bases: 11. The CDR3 is 16 amino acids. CDR3 sequence reads: CASSLGLAVGGHEQYF. CDR3 coding DNA: TGCGCCAGCAGCTTGGGCCTAGCGGTAGGAGGACACGAGCAGTACTTC.

The DNA for the CDR3 is TGCGCCAGCAGCCAAGCGACTAGCGGGACCTCAACAGGCACAGATACGCAGTATTTT. This sequence encodes CASSQATSGTSTGTDTQYF. The chain is built from TRBV4-3 and TRBJ2-3, with 11 nucleotides matching TRBD2. V gave up 1 base and J gave up 1 base; unmatched junction bases: 10. This CDR3 spans 19 amino acids. Germline CDR1 LGHNA, CDR2 YSLEER.

The chain carries TRBV30 and TRBJ2-1; D unresolved. This CDR3 contains 14 residues. Trimming stripped 0 bases from V and 3 bases from J, with 9 bases between. Germline V gives CDR1 GTSNPN, CDR2 SVGIG (reference sequence). CDR3 region: CAWSVMRGYNEQFF. The CDR3 DNA reads TGTGCCTGGAGTGTAATGCGAGGCTACAATGAGCAGTTCTTC.

The V and J genes are TRBV9 and TRBJ2-1, with 7 bases lining up with TRBD1. The CDR3 is made up of 15 amino acids. V lost 3 bases to trimming and J lost 3 bases; unmatched junction nucleotides: 6. From germline, CDR1 is SGDLS and CDR2 YYNGEE. CDR3 protein: CASSETGLDYNEQFF. DNA of the CDR3: TGTGCCAGCAGCGAGACAGGGCTGGACTACAATGAGCAGTTCTTC. Based on the CDR3 plus reference TRBV9 and TRBJ2-1, the full variable domain is DSGVTQTPKHLITATGQRVTLRCSPRSGDLSVYWYQQSLDQGLQFLIQYYNGEERAKGNILERFSAQQFPDLHSELNLSSLELGDSALYFCASSETGLDYNEQFFGPGTRLTVL.